This entry lists 11 T cell receptor beta chains sequenced from one sample in a study of cytomegalovirus exposure and HLA in healthy donors. Use of 60 Vbeta and 13 Jbeta primers characterized the PCR. The repertoire was sequenced with immunoSEQ multiplex PCR; TCRdb's copy has only in-frame clones and lacks some. In the table there are a few hundred thousand clones, approximately 90% of which are singletons. Specimen: PBMCs. Receptor source: a woman aged 18-30 years in good health and CMV-seronegative.

The genes are TRBV5-1 and TRBJ1-1; no definite D call. The CDR3 loop spans 13 amino acids. The germline V and J ends were trimmed by 4 bases and 1 base, with 8 bases remaining between them. Germline-derived CDR1 and CDR2 are SGHRS and YFSETQ. The CDR3 spells CASSLLRNTEAFF. CDR3 nucleotides: TGCGCCAGCAGCCTGTTGAGGAACACTGAAGCTTTCTTT. Full variable domain (rest looked up from reference TRBV5-1 and TRBJ1-1): KAGVTQTPRYLIKTRGQQVTLSCSPISGHRSVSWYQQTPGQGLQFLFEYFSETQRNKGNFPGRFSGRQFSNSRSEMNVSTLELGDSALYLCASSLLRNTEAFFGQGTRLTVV.

The V call is TRBV12-5, the J call TRBJ1-2, with a possible D match to TRBD1 (6 bases). This CDR3 is built from 14 residues. The germline V gene has CDR1 LGHNT and CDR2 FRNRAP. Between the trimmed V and J ends, which lost 3 bases and 4 bases, there was a span of 12 bases. CDR3: CASGLGGASYGYTF. CDR3 DNA: TGTGCTAGTGGTTTAGGGGGGGCTAGCTATGGCTACACCTTC.

The J gene is TRBJ2-3, the V gene TRBV4-1; 10 bases are a match to TRBD2. Germline lookup yields CDR1 MGHRA and CDR2 YSYEKL. The ends lost 0 bases at V and 5 bases at J; junction bases unmatched: 8. The CDR3 extends over 17 amino acids. CDR3: CASSQERSGGAIDTQYF. As DNA, the CDR3 is TGCGCCAGCAGCCAAGAACGAAGCGGGGGGGCCATAGATACGCAGTATTTT.

The chain links TRBV2 to TRBJ2-1; tentatively, D is TRBD1 (6 bases). CDR3 length equals 14 residues. CDR1 and CDR2 from the germline V gene are SNHLY and FYNNEI. Trimming stripped 5 bases from V and 15 bases from J, with 23 bases between. CDR3 DNA: TGTGCCAGCAGTTATTCGGATACCTGGACAGAACGGTTCTTC. Protein sequence: CASSYSDTWTERFF.

The chain recombines TRBV27 with TRBJ2-3; 8 bases are a match to TRBD2. V gave up 6 bases and J gave up 4 bases; unmatched junction bases: 12. Germline lookup yields CDR1 MNHEY and CDR2 SMNVEV (reference sequence). This CDR3 contains 16 residues. The CDR3 nucleotides read TGTGCCAGCAGACGGACTAGCCCGGGCACAGCAGATACGCAGTATTTT. Protein product: CASRRTSPGTADTQYF.

The chain uses TRBV28 and TRBJ1-5; 9 nucleotides match TRBD1. Unmatched junction bases numbered 3, after V lost 4 bases and J lost 5 bases. Germline loops: CDR1 MDHEN, CDR2 SYDVKM. CDR3 length: 14 amino acids. The CDR3 spells CASSSGTGYQPQHF. As DNA, the CDR3 is TGTGCCAGCAGTTCCGGGACAGGGTATCAGCCCCAGCATTTT.

The chain joins TRBV7-9 to TRBJ2-5; D might be TRBD2 (5 bases). CDR3 length: 15 residues. Germline V gives CDR1 SEHNR, CDR2 FQNEAQ (reference sequence). The V end was cut by 0 bases, the J end by 5 bases, with 13 bases between. The CDR3 sequence: CASSLAKGSLETQYF. Here the CDR3 DNA reads TGTGCCAGCAGCTTAGCGAAAGGGAGCCTGGAGACCCAGTACTTC.

The genes are TRBV11-2 and TRBJ2-7; D gene uncertain. The germline V gene encodes CDR1 SGHAT and CDR2 FQNNGV. The CDR3 spans 13 residues. V was shortened by 3 bases and J by 5 bases, with 11 bases between the two germline ends. CDR3 sequence reads: CASSFSPSNEQYF. The CDR3 coding sequence is TGTGCCAGCAGCTTTTCCCCTAGTAACGAGCAGTACTTC.

This chain's CDR3 is CASSLRGGYTDTQYF. The DNA for the CDR3 is TGTGCCAGCAGCTTACGTGGGGGGTACACAGATACGCAGTATTTT. The genes are TRBV7-6 and TRBJ2-3, with TRBD2 as a possible D gene (6 bases). Germline-derived CDR1 and CDR2 are SGHVS and FNYEAQ. The CDR3 contains 15 residues. With 2 bases removed from V and 2 bases from J, the gap between germline ends came to 11 bases.

The rearrangement joins TRBV7-3 to TRBJ1-2; 8 bases are shared with TRBD1. With V trimmed by 5 bases and J by 7 bases, 3 bases remained unmatched. Germline CDR1 reads SGHTA; CDR2 reads FQGTGA. The CDR3 runs 12 residues. The CDR3 nucleotides read TGTGCCAGCAGCCCAGGACAGGGTGGCTACACCTTC. It yields the protein CASSPGQGGYTF.

This chain links TRBV19 with TRBJ1-2, with TRBD1 matching over 7 bases. Germline V gene lookup returns CDR1 LNHDA and CDR2 SQIVND (reference sequence). The CDR3 is 12 amino acids. V was pared by 5 bases and J by 13 bases, with 10 bases of the junction left unmatched. In DNA, the CDR3 is TGTGCCAGTAGTCTGGGACAGCTCCCCATCACCTTC. This translates into CASSLGQLPITF.